The 19 T cell receptor beta chains given below trace back to one sample, sequenced in a study of esophageal squamous cell carcinoma under preoperative chemotherapy. A single record per CDR3 protein comes from TCRdb applying MiXCR to the PCR reads. The sample contains around 9,300 distinct CDR3 sequences, under 55% of which appear only once. Time point reported: after preoperative PTX-NDP chemotherapy. This material was acquired from a patient given preoperative chemotherapy. The receptors were gathered from a human donor with esophageal squamous cell carcinoma. The donor label of this sample is uncertain.

This clonotype was counted many times. This chain joins TRBV6-5 and TRBJ1-1; D uncertain. The germline CDR1 and CDR2 sequences are MNHEY and SVGAGI. The length of the CDR3 is 14 residues. Trimming removed 4 bases at V and 2 bases at J, with 11 bases between. CDR3 loop: CASSSGLLNTEAFF. The CDR3 DNA follows: TGTGCCAGCAGTTCCGGCCTCCTCAACACTGAAGCTTTCTTT.

J is TRBJ2-5 and V is TRBV7-2; perhaps TRBD2 as D (6 bases). Per germline, CDR1 SGHTA and CDR2 FQGNSA. The CDR3 sequence is 12 residues long. CDR3 region: CAGRRHTNTQYF. CDR3 DNA: TGTGCGGGGAGGAGACACACAAACACGCAGTACTTC.

This clonotype has a count of ten or more. The chain uses TRBV30 and TRBJ1-3; maybe TRBD1 (6 bases). In germline, CDR1 is GTSNPN, CDR2 SVGIG (reference sequence). Trimming cost V 2 bases and J 0 bases, with 17 bases left between them. This CDR3 has 17 amino acids. The CDR3 loop is CAWSIGGVTPSGNTIYF. The CDR3 DNA sequence: TGTGCCTGGAGTATAGGGGGGGTCACCCCCTCTGGAAACACCATATATTTT.

The chain couples TRBV7-2 to TRBJ2-3; the D gene is possibly TRBD1 (5 bases). CDR1 is SGHTA, CDR2 FQGNSA, per germline. The CDR3 is 16 residues long. Trimming removed 1 base at V and 11 bases at J, with 22 bases between. CDR3 sequence (DNA): TGTGCCAGCAGCTTAGAGGGGTCGGTGGCACCCAATGAGCAGTATTTT. This codes for CASSLEGSVAPNEQYF. The full variable domain, with the rest looked up from reference TRBV7-2 and TRBJ2-3, is GAGVSQSPSNKVTEKGKDVELRCDPISGHTALYWYRQSLGQGLEFLIYFQGNSAPDKSGLPSDRFSAERTGGSVSTLTIQRTQQEDSAVYLCASSLEGSVAPNEQYFGPGTRLTVL.

To note about this clonotype: This may stem from a read error, because a much larger clone lies one nucleotide away. The chain uses TRBV3-1 and TRBJ2-4, with D unresolved. The DNA end favors TRBJ2-7, so the J call may be wrong. Germline V lookup: CDR1 LGHDT, CDR2 YNNKEL (reference sequence). The CDR3 is 14 residues long. The CDR3 bases are TGTGCCAGAAGCCCCGGGCCGGCAATCTACGAGCAGTACTTC. Amino acids: CARSPGPAIYEQYF.

This clonotype was seen once. The chain links TRBV6-1 to TRBJ2-3; D tentatively fits TRBD1 or TRBD2 (5 bases each). Per germline, CDR1 MNHNS and CDR2 SASEGT. CDR3 length: 14 residues. Trimming stripped 7 bases from V and 3 bases from J, with 14 bases between. CDR3 loop: CASTPGRTTDTQYF. Here the CDR3 DNA reads TGTGCCAGCACCCCGGGACGGACAACAGATACGCAGTATTTT.

DNA of the CDR3: TGTGCCAGCAGCTTTAGCGGGGGATCCTACGAGCAGTTCTTC. Encoded protein: CASSFSGGSYEQFF. The chain is built from TRBV7-2 and TRBJ2-1; 9 nucleotides agree with TRBD2. The CDR3 is made up of 14 amino acids. Germline V gene data show CDR1 as SGHTA and CDR2 as FQGNSA. J lost 10 bases, V lost 3 bases, and 7 bases had no gene match.

This clonotype was detected many times. V gene TRBV6-5 combines with J gene TRBJ2-3; D unclear. The CDR3 spans 13 residues. The germline V gene encodes CDR1 MNHEY and CDR2 SVGAGI. V lost 0 bases to trimming and J lost 7 bases, with 8 bases between them. The DNA of the CDR3 is TGTGCCAGCAGTTACTCCCCCCTCAATACGCAGTATTTT. Translating gives CASSYSPLNTQYF.

This rearrangement joins TRBV6-1 to TRBJ2-1, with D perhaps given as TRBD1 or TRBD2 (6 bases each). The germline V gene encodes CDR1 MNHNS and CDR2 SASEGT. Trimming left V 8 bases short and J 6 bases short, with 20 bases between. The CDR3 consists of 15 residues. The CDR3: CASSSSRGPGNEQFF. The CDR3 DNA sequence: TGTGCCAGCTCCTCAAGCCGGGGGCCGGGCAATGAGCAGTTCTTC.

The gene calls are TRBV7-2 and TRBJ2-5; TRBD1 is a possible D gene (7 bases). The last part of the DNA fits TRBJ2-1 better; the J call may be wrong. There are 14 residues in the CDR3. The germline gives CDR1 SGHTA, CDR2 FQGNSA. CDR3 sequence: CASRRGGTDYEQFF. CDR3 DNA: TGTGCCAGCAGGCGTGGCGGGACAGACTACGAGCAGTTCTTC.

This clonotype was detected once. At one boundary the junction diverges from the germline segment, which might be a read error. V is TRBV6-1 and J is TRBJ2-2; either TRBD1 or TRBD2 may fit D (5 bases each). This CDR3 contains 14 residues. CDR1 and CDR2 (germline): MNHNS, SASEGT. The CDR3 DNA reads as TGTGCCAGCAGTGAGCGAGTGGTGACCGGGACGCTGTATTTT. Amino acid sequence: CASSERVVTGTLYF.

This clonotype appeared many times. V and J are TRBV6-1 and TRBJ2-7; TRBD1 matches at 11 bases. The junction had 2 bases not matched to a gene; V was cut back by 4 bases and J by 3 bases. The CDR3 consists of 14 residues. Germline loops: CDR1 MNHNS, CDR2 SASEGT. CDR3 in amino acids: CASSGDRGGYEQYF. In nucleotides, the CDR3 is TGTGCCAGCAGTGGGGACAGGGGGGGCTACGAGCAGTACTTC.

This clonotype was detected only once. One end of the junction is discordant with germline, which a read error may explain. The gene calls are TRBV27 and TRBJ2-3, with 7 bases lining up with TRBD2. CDR1 is MNHEY, CDR2 SMNVEV, per germline (reference sequence). This CDR3 is built from 15 residues. For the CDR3, the DNA is TGTGCCCGCGTTTTGGGACTATGGGGCAAAAATATGCAGTACTTT. Translating it yields CARVLGLWGKNMQYF.

The chain couples TRBV6-5 to TRBJ2-5; 7 bases fit TRBD1. The tail of the sequence fits TRBJ2-7 better, so the J call may be wrong. The germline CDR1 and CDR2 sequences are MNHEY and SVGAGI. CDR3 length: 14 residues. The CDR3 sequence is CASSYGSNRGEQYF. The CDR3 DNA sequence: TGTGCCAGCAGTTATGGGTCTAACAGGGGCGAGCAGTACTTC.

This clonotype was counted ten times or more. The chain combines TRBV6-1 with TRBJ2-5, with TRBD2 matching 7 bases. The V gene end was trimmed by 9 bases and the J gene end by 3 bases; junction bases not matched to a gene: 7. The CDR3 contains 13 residues. Looked up from germline, CDR1 is MNHNS and CDR2 is SASEGT. The CDR3 bases are TGTGCCAGTGGGGAGGGACGGAAAGAGACCCAGTACTTC. Its translation is CASGEGRKETQYF.

Note on this clonotype: Just one base apart from a much larger clone, this may be a read error. This chain links TRBV11-3 with TRBJ2-3; D might be TRBD1 (6 bases). With the DNA end fitting TRBJ2-1 better, the J assignment may be wrong. The CDR3 length is 13 residues. CDR1 SGHNT and CDR2 YENEEA come from the germline V gene. The CDR3 loop reads CASSLGQEETQFF. The CDR3, as DNA: TGTGCCAGCAGCTTAGGACAGGAGGAGACCCAGTTCTTC.

The genes are TRBV11-3 and TRBJ2-1, with 8 bases identical to TRBD2. With the DNA end fitting TRBJ2-7 better, the J assignment may be wrong. This CDR3 region has 23 residues. The V gene's germline CDR1 is SGHNT and CDR2 YENEEA. CDR3 amino acids: CASSLETRWVREERALGNDTQYF. In nucleotides, the CDR3 is TGTGCCAGCAGCTTAGAAACTCGATGGGTGCGGGAGGAACGGGCGTTAGGAAACGATACGCAGTACTTC.

This clonotype came up once. In DNA, the CDR3 is TGTGCCAGCAGTGCGGCAGGGGATCGAAACACTGAAGCTTTCTTT. It specifies CASSAAGDRNTEAFF. The V gene is TRBV6-1, the J gene TRBJ1-1; a weak D match, TRBD1 (6 bases). CDR3 length: 15 residues. The ends were cut back, 4 bases at V and 2 bases at J, with 14 bases in the middle. CDR1 MNHNS and CDR2 SASEGT come from the germline V gene.

The chain has TRBV9 and TRBJ1-3; 7 bases line up with TRBD1. The CDR3 totals 15 residues. The trim removed 0 bases at V and 2 bases at J, leaving 2 bases unmatched. Germline CDR1 and CDR2: SGDLS and YYNGEE. CDR3 protein: CASSVGGGPGNTIYF. The CDR3 DNA reads TGTGCCAGCAGCGTAGGAGGGGGCCCTGGAAACACCATATATTTT.